This T cell receptor (beta chain) was sequenced in a study of T cell responses to AZD1222 COVID-19 vaccine. In regard to this clone: Antigen specificity is unknown.

Method: immunoSEQ multiplex PCR; TCRdb's copy keeps in-frame clones and lacks some. The data show 95,000 to 120,000 clones, over 85% seen once. The V end lost 0 bases, the J end lost 0 bases, and 15 bases lay between the germline ends. The CDR3 spans 18 residues. Germline-derived CDR1 and CDR2 are PRHDT and FYEKMQ (reference sequence). Study-wide findings and caveats: Targeting of unmutated variant regions was reportedly seen in nearly half of spike-specific TCRs. Donor demographics were predominantly white British with a female majority; clonal diversity may be underestimated. Elevations in Spike-specific TCR breadth and depth followed administration of two AZD1222 doses.

This TCR was recovered from an adult in good health. Sample: peripheral blood, taken on day 0 of MenACWY control vaccination. The chain is built from TRBV13 and TRBJ1-3; weak D call: TRBD1 (5 bases). CDR3 in DNA: TGTGCCAGCAGCTTAGGTCCCCCTTTGGGGGACTCTGGAAACACCATATATTTT. Translated: CASSLGPPLGDSGNTIYF.